A selection of T cell receptor beta chains follows, all from one sample in a study of CD8 T cells in ankylosing spondylitis. MiXCR was run by TCRdb on the 5' RACE reads, yielding one entry per CDR3 protein. The sample lists some 130,000 distinct CDR3 sequences, 6% to 8% occurring once. The specimen sequenced was blood, either unsorted or a sorted T cell fraction (not recorded which). These TCRs come from a female donor with ankylosing spondylitis or in good health (not recorded which). CDR3s include the opening cysteine and the closing phenylalanine or tryptophan. A D gene is named only where the DNA matches it firmly. For some rows the clone size is stated as once, few or many, or as a class when expanded; others skip it.

J | size | V | D | CDR3 | DNA
TRBJ2-2 | many | TRBV9 | TRBD2 | CASSMGLAGIATGELFF | TGTGCCAGCAGCATGGGACTAGCGGGGATTGCCACCGGGGAGCTGTTTTTT
TRBJ2-7 | many | TRBV28 | NA | CASSPTDSDEQYF | TGTGCCAGCAGTCCCACGGACAGCGACGAGCAGTACTTC
TRBJ2-7 | NA | TRBV3-1 | TRBD2 | CASCHAAGEYYVQYF | TGTGCCAGCTGCCATGCAGCGGGGGAGTACTACGTGCAGTACTTC
TRBJ1-1 | many | TRBV5-5 | TRBD1 | CASSPDRLNTEAFF | TGTGCCAGCAGTCCGGACAGGCTGAACACTGAAGCTTTCTTT
TRBJ1-2 | NA | TRBV20-1 | TRBD1 | CSAGPSWGQLYGYTF | TGCAGTGCTGGCCCGAGTTGGGGACAGCTCTATGGCTACACCTTC
TRBJ1-6 | NA | TRBV7-2 | NA | CASSLGQFNSPLHF | TGTGCCAGCAGCTTAGGGCAGTTTAATTCACCCCTCCACTTT
TRBJ2-3 | few | TRBV6-5 | NA | CASSWQGRDTQYF | TGTGCCAGCAGTTGGCAGGGGAGGGATACGCAGTATTTT
TRBJ2-2 | many | TRBV4-1 | TRBD2 | CASSQDQGRAGELFF | TGCGCCAGCAGCCAAGATCAAGGGAGGGCCGGGGAGCTGTTTTTT
TRBJ1-1 | once | TRBV29-1 | TRBD1 | CSGGQGAGNTEAFF | TGCAGCGGCGGACAGGGGGCTGGGAACACTGAAGCTTTCTTT
TRBJ1-2 | many | TRBV6-1 | NA | CASRQEAGGGYTF | TGTGCCAGCAGGCAGGAAGCGGGCGGTGGCTACACCTTC
TRBJ1-1 | many | TRBV30 | NA | CAWRGGVGAFF | TGTGCCTGGAGAGGAGGAGTAGGGGCTTTCTTT
TRBJ2-3 | many | TRBV5-5 | TRBD2 | CASSLGGGDTDTQYF | TGTGCCAGCAGCTTGGGGGGGGGAGACACAGATACGCAGTATTTT
TRBJ1-4 | many | TRBV28 | NA | CASSLGGQRNEKLFF | TGTGCCAGCAGTTTAGGTGGGCAACGTAATGAAAAACTGTTTTTT
TRBJ2-3 | many | TRBV18 | NA | CASSPMEGRTDTQYF | TGTGCCAGCTCACCGATGGAGGGCCGCACAGATACGCAGTATTTT
TRBJ2-7 | many | TRBV28 | NA | CASSKLAYEQYF | TGTGCCAGCAGTAAGCTGGCGTACGAGCAGTACTTC